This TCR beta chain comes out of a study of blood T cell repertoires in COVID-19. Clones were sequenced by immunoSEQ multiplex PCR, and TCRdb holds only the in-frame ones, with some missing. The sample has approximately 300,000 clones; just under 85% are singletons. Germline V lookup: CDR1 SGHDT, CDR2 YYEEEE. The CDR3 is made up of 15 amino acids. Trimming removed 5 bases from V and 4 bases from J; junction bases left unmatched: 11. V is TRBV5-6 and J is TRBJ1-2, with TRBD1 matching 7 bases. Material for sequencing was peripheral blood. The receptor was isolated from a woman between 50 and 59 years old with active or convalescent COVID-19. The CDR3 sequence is CASRPTGVGSYGYTF. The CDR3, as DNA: TGTGCCAGCAGACCCACAGGGGTAGGAAGCTATGGCTACACCTTC.